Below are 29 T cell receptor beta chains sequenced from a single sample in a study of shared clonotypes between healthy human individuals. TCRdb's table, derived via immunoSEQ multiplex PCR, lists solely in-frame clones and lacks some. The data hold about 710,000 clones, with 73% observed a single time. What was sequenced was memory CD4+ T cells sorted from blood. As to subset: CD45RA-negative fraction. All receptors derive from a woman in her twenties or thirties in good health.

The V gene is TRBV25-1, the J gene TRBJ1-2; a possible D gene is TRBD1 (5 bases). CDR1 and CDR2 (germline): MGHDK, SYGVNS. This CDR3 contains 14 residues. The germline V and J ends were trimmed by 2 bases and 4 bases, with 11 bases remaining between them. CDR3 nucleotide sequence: TGTGCCAGCAGTGAAGCCGGGACTACCTATGGCTACACCTTC. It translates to CASSEAGTTYGYTF.

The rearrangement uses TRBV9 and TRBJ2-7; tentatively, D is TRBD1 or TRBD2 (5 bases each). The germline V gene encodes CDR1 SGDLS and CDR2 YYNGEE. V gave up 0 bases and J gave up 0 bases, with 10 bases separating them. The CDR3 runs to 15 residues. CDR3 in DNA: TGTGCCAGCAGCGTAGGAGGGGCCCTCTCCTACGAGCAGTACTTC. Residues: CASSVGGALSYEQYF.

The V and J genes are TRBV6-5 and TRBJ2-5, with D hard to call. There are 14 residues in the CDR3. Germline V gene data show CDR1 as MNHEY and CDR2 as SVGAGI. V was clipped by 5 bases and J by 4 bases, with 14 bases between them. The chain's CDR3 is CASSRRRTPETQYF. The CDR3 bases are TGTGCCAGCAGTAGGCGACGAACCCCAGAGACCCAGTACTTC.

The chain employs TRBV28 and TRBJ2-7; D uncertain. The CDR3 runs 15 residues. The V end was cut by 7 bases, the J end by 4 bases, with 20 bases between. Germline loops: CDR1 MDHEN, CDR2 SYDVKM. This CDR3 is CASTTHAGRGYEQYF. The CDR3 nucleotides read TGTGCCAGCACCACTCATGCCGGACGTGGTTACGAGCAGTACTTC.

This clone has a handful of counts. As DNA, the CDR3 is TGCGCCAGCAGCCTACAGGGGAAGCACAACACTGAAGCTTTCTTT. It translates to CASSLQGKHNTEAFF. The rearrangement uses TRBV4-1 and TRBJ1-1, with 7 bases that match TRBD1. CDR3 length: 15 amino acids. The V and J ends lost 4 bases and 2 bases, in that order; junction bases with no gene match: 7. Germline V gene lookup returns CDR1 MGHRA and CDR2 YSYEKL.

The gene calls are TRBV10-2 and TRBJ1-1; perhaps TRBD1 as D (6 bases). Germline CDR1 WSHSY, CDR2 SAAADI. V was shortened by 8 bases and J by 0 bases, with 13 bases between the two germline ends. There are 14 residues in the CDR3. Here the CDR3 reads CASVDSAMNTEAFF. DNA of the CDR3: TGCGCCAGCGTGGACAGCGCAATGAACACTGAAGCTTTCTTT.

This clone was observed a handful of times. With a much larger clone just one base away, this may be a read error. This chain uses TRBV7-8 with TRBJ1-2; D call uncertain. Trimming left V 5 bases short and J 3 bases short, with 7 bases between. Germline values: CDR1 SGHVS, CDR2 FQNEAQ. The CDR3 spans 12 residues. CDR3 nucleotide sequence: TGTGCCAGCAGCCCCCGGGACTATGGCTACACCTTC. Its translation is CASSPRDYGYTF.

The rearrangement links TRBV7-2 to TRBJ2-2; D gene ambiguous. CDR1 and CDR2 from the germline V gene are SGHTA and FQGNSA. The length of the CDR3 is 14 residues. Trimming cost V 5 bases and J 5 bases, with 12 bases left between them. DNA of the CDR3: TGTGCCAGCAGCGGATCCTCGTGGACCGGGGAGCTGTTTTTT. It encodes CASSGSSWTGELFF.

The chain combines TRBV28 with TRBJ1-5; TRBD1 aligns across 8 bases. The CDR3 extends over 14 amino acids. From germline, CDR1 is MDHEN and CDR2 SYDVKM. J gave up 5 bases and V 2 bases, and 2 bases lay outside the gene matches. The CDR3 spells CASSLAGQDQPQHF. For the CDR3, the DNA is TGTGCCAGCAGTTTAGCGGGACAGGATCAGCCCCAGCATTTT.

CDR3 residues: CASSYPRAGGPRDEQFF. The CDR3 region has the DNA TGTGCCAGCAGTTACCCCAGGGCGGGAGGACCCCGGGATGAGCAGTTCTTC. This chain connects TRBV27 to TRBJ2-1; 8 bases align to TRBD2. CDR3 length: 17 residues. Germline V gene data show CDR1 as MNHEY and CDR2 as SMNVEV (reference sequence). V trimming: 4 bases; J trimming: 8 bases; junction bases outside the gene matches: 16.

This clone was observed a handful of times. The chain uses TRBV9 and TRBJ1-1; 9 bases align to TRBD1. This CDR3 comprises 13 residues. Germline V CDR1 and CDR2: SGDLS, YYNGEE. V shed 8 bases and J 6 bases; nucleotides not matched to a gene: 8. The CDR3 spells CASSGTGKAEAFF. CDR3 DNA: TGTGCCAGTTCCGGGACAGGGAAGGCTGAAGCTTTCTTT.

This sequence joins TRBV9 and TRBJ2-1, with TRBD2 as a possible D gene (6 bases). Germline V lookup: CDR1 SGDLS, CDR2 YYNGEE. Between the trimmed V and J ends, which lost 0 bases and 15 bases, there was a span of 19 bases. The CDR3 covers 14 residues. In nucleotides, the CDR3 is TGTGCCAGCAGCGTAGGAGATAGCCTGGCGGGGTGGTTCTTC. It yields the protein CASSVGDSLAGWFF.

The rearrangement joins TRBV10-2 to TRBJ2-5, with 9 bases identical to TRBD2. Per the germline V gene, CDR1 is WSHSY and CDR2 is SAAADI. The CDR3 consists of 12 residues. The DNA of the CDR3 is TGCGCTAGCGGGAGTAGGCAAGAGACCCAGTACTTC. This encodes CASGSRQETQYF.

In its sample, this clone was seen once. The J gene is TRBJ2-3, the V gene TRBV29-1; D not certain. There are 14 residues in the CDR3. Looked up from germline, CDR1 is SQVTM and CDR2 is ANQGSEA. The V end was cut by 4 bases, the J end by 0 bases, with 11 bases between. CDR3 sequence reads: CSVVGRTSTDTQYF. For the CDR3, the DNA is TGCAGCGTTGTAGGCAGAACTAGCACAGATACGCAGTATTTT.

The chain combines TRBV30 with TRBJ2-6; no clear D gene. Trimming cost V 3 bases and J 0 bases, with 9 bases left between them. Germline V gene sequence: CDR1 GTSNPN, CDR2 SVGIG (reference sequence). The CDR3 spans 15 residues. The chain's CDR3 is CAWSPVFSGANVLTF. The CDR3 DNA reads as TGTGCCTGGAGCCCTGTATTCTCTGGGGCCAACGTCCTGACTTTC.

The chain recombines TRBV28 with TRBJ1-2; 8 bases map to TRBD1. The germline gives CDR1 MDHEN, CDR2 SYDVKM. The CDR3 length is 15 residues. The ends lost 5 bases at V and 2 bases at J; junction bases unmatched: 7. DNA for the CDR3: TGTGCCAGCAGTCCTACAGGGGGACAGAACTATGGCTACACCTTC. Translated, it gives CASSPTGGQNYGYTF.

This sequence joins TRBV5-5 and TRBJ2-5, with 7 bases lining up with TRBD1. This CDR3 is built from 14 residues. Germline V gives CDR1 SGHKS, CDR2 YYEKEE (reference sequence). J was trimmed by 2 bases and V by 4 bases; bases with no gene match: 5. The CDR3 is CASSPGTVQETQYF. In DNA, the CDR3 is TGTGCCAGCAGCCCCGGGACAGTGCAAGAGACCCAGTACTTC.

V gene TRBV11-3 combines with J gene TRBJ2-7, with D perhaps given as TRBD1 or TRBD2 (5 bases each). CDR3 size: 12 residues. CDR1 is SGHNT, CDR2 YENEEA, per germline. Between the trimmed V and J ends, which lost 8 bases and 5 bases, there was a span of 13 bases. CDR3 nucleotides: TGTGCCAGCTTGTGGGACCACCACGAGCAGTACTTC. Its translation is CASLWDHHEQYF.

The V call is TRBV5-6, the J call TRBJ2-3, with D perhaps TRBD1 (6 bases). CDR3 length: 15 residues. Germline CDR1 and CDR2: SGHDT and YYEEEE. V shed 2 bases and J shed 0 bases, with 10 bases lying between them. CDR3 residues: CASSFTTGSTDTQYF. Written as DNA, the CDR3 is TGTGCCAGCAGCTTCACGACAGGTAGCACAGATACGCAGTATTTT.

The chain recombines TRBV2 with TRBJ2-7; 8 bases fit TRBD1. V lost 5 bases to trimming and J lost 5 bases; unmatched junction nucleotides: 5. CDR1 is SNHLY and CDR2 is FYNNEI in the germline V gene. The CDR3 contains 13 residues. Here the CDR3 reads CASSSDRAHEQYF. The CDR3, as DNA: TGTGCCAGCAGTTCGGACAGGGCCCACGAGCAGTACTTC.

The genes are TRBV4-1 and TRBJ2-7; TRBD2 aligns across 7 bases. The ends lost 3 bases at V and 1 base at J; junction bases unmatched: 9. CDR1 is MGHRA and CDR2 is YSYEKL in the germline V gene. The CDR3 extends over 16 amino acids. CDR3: CASSQTTSALSYEQYF. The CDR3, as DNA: TGCGCCAGCAGCCAGACCACTAGCGCCCTATCCTACGAGCAGTACTTC.

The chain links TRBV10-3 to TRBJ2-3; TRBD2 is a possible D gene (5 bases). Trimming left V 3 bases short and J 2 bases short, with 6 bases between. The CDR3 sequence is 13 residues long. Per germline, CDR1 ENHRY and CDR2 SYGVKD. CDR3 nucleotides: TGTGCCATCAGTGAAGACTACACAGATACGCAGTATTTT. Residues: CAISEDYTDTQYF.

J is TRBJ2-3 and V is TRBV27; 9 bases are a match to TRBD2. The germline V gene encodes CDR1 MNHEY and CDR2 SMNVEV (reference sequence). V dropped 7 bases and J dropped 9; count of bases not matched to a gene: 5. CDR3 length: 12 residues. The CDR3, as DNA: TGTGCCAGCACAGGCCTAGCGGGGACGCAGTATTTT. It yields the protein CASTGLAGTQYF.

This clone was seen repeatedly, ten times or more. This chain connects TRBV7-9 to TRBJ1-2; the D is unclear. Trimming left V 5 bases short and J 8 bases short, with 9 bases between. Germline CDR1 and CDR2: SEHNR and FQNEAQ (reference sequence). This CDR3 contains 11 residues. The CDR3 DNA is TGTGCCAGCAGCACGCGTGAGGGCTACACCTTC. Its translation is CASSTREGYTF.

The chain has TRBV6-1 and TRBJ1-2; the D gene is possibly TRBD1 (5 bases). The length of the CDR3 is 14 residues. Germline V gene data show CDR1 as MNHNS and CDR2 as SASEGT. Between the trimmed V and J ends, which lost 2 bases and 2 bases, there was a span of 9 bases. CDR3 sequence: CASSEQGRNYGYTF. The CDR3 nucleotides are TGTGCCAGCAGTGAACAGGGACGGAACTATGGCTACACCTTC.

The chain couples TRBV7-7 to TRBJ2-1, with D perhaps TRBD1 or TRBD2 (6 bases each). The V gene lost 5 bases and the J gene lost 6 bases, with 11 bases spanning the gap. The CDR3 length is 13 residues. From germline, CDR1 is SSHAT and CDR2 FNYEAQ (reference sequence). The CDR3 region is CASSLGGGNEQFF. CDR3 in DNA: TGTGCCAGCAGCCTAGGGGGAGGCAATGAGCAGTTCTTC.

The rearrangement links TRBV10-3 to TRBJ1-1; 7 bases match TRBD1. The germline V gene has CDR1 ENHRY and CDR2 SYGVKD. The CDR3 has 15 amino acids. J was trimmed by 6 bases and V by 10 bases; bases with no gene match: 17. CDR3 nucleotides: TGTGCCACCGACGACAGGGCCCGTGACCACTCTGAAGCTTTCTTT. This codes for CATDDRARDHSEAFF.

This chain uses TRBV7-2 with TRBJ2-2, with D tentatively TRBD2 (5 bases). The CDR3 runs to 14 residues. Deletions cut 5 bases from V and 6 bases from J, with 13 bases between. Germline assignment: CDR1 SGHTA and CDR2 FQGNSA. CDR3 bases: TGTGCCAGCAGCCCGCCAACTAGGTCCGGGGAGCTGTTTTTT. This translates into CASSPPTRSGELFF.

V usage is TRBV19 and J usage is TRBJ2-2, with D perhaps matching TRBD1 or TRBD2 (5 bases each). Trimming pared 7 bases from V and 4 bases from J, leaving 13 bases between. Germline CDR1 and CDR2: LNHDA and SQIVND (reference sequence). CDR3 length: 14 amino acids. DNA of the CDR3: TGTGCCAGTACTTCCGGGGCAACCACCGGGGAGCTGTTTTTT. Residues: CASTSGATTGELFF.